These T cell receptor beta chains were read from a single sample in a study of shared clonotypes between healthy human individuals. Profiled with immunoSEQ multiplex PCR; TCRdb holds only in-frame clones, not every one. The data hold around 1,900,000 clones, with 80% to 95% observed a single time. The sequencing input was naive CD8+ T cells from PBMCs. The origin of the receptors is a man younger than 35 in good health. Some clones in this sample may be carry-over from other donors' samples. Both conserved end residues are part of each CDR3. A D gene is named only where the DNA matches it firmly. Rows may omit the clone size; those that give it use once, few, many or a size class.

CDR3: CASSPSPGARNIQYF
DNA: TGTGCCAGCAGCCCCTCTCCGGGGGCACGGAACATTCAGTACTTC
J: TRBJ2-4
D: -
size: -
V: TRBV9

CDR3: CASSAGAGTGELFF
DNA: TGTGCCAGCAGTGCCGGGGCGGGAACCGGGGAGCTGTTTTTT
J: TRBJ2-2
D: -
size: -
V: TRBV27

CDR3: CASSALSEWDKEYEQYF
DNA: TGTGCCAGCAGTGCCCTGAGTGAGTGGGACAAGGAGTACGAGCAGTACTTC
J: TRBJ2-7
D: -
size: -
V: TRBV6-4

CDR3: CASSLSNRMNTEAFF
DNA: TGTGCCAGCAGCTTATCTAACCGCATGAACACTGAAGCTTTCTTT
J: TRBJ1-1
D: -
size: -
V: TRBV11-2

CDR3: CASSSRGGRGDEQFF
DNA: TGTGCCAGCAGCTCTCGTGGGGGTCGGGGCGATGAGCAGTTCTTC
J: TRBJ2-1
D: -
size: -
V: TRBV7-2

CDR3: CASSETNTGNTIYF
DNA: TGTGCCAGCAGTGAAACAAACACCGGGAACACCATATATTTT
J: TRBJ1-3
D: -
size: -
V: TRBV6-1

CDR3: CASSLASGLQETQYF
DNA: TGTGCCAGCAGTTTAGCTAGCGGATTGCAAGAGACCCAGTACTTC
J: TRBJ2-5
D: TRBD2
size: -
V: TRBV6-5

CDR3: CASMVRREDKNIQYF
DNA: TGTGCCAGCATGGTACGGCGGGAGGACAAAAACATTCAGTACTTC
J: TRBJ2-4
D: TRBD2
size: -
V: TRBV27

CDR3: CASSSGTHQPQHF
DNA: TGTGCCAGCAGTTCCGGGACCCATCAGCCCCAGCATTTT
J: TRBJ1-5
D: -
size: -
V: TRBV28

CDR3: CASSMGRGVGEQYF
DNA: TGTGCCAGTAGTATGGGTCGCGGAGTTGGCGAGCAGTACTTC
J: TRBJ2-7
D: -
size: -
V: TRBV19

CDR3: CASSLGGITEAFF
DNA: TGTGCCAGCAGCCTCGGGGGGATCACTGAAGCTTTCTTT
J: TRBJ1-1
D: -
size: few
V: TRBV7-3

CDR3: CASSLFPGGATYEQYF
DNA: TGTGCCAGCAGTTTATTCCCCGGCGGGGCAACCTACGAGCAGTACTTC
J: TRBJ2-7
D: -
size: -
V: TRBV27

CDR3: CASSLFWGSHGQMEYEQYF
DNA: TGTGCCAGCAGCTTATTTTGGGGGTCCCACGGGCAGATGGAATACGAGCAGTACTTC
J: TRBJ2-7
D: -
size: -
V: TRBV7-8

CDR3: CSVEATSAGDGPGYTF
DNA: TGCAGCGTTGAAGCCACATCTGCCGGGGACGGACCAGGCTACACCTTC
J: TRBJ1-2
D: -
size: -
V: TRBV29-1

CDR3: CAISDQGKDTGELFF
DNA: TGTGCCATCAGTGATCAGGGAAAAGACACCGGGGAGCTGTTTTTT
J: TRBJ2-2
D: -
size: -
V: TRBV10-3

CDR3: CASGPNRPTDTQYF
DNA: TGTGCTAGTGGTCCCAACCGACCCACAGATACGCAGTATTTT
J: TRBJ2-3
D: -
size: -
V: TRBV12-5

CDR3: CASSFDGGPGEQFF
DNA: TGTGCCAGCAGCTTCGACGGGGGGCCCGGTGAGCAGTTCTTC
J: TRBJ2-1
D: -
size: -
V: TRBV9

CDR3: CSAGTGTYEQYF
DNA: TGCAGCGCTGGGACCGGAACCTACGAGCAGTACTTC
J: TRBJ2-7
D: -
size: -
V: TRBV29-1

CDR3: CAGGDSGAAGELFF
DNA: TGTGCCGGGGGGGACTCCGGCGCGGCCGGGGAGCTGTTTTTT
J: TRBJ2-2
D: TRBD2
size: -
V: TRBV6-6

CDR3: CASSGQAEGRKQFF
DNA: TGTGCCAGCAGCGGGCAAGCCGAAGGACGCAAGCAGTTCTTC
J: TRBJ2-1
D: -
size: -
V: TRBV28

CDR3: CASSPQAASSYNEQFF
DNA: TGTGCCAGCAGCCCCCAAGCGGCAAGCTCCTACAATGAGCAGTTCTTC
J: TRBJ2-1
D: -
size: -
V: TRBV9

CDR3: CASSQVGGQGVTYEQYF
DNA: TGCGCCAGCAGCCAAGTCGGAGGACAGGGGGTAACCTACGAGCAGTACTTC
J: TRBJ2-7
D: TRBD1
size: -
V: TRBV4-1

CDR3: CASRPGPGTGELFF
DNA: TGTGCCAGCAGACCAGGGCCGGGCACCGGGGAGCTGTTTTTT
J: TRBJ2-2
D: -
size: -
V: TRBV28